A single sample gave rise to the 2 T cell receptor beta chains below, sequenced in a study of cytomegalovirus exposure and HLA in healthy donors. PCR amplification relied on 60 Vbeta primers (plus 13 Jbeta primers). Clones were sequenced by immunoSEQ multiplex PCR, and TCRdb holds only the in-frame ones, with some missing. This table has roughly 170,000 clones, 80% appearing once. The sample was PBMCs. All receptors derive from a woman aged 45-60 years in good health and CMV-seropositive.

In this sample, this clone turned up a few times. The genes are TRBV5-1 and TRBJ1-4; D is ambiguous. Trimming took 4 bases from V and 4 from J, leaving 8 bases between them. The CDR3 contains 13 residues. CDR1 and CDR2 (germline): SGHRS, YFSETQ. As DNA, the CDR3 is TGCGCCAGCAGCCGAGAAGTTAATGAAAAACTGTTTTTT. This encodes CASSREVNEKLFF.

The count of this clone is one. V and J are TRBV9 and TRBJ1-3, with D possibly TRBD1 on 6 matching bases. This CDR3 has 15 amino acids. The V gene lost 4 bases and the J gene lost 4 bases, with 15 bases spanning the gap. Germline V lookup: CDR1 SGDLS, CDR2 YYNGEE. CDR3 bases: TGTGCCAGCAGCCTTGGGGGGGCCGTCGGAAACACCATATATTTT. Amino acid sequence: CASSLGGAVGNTIYF.